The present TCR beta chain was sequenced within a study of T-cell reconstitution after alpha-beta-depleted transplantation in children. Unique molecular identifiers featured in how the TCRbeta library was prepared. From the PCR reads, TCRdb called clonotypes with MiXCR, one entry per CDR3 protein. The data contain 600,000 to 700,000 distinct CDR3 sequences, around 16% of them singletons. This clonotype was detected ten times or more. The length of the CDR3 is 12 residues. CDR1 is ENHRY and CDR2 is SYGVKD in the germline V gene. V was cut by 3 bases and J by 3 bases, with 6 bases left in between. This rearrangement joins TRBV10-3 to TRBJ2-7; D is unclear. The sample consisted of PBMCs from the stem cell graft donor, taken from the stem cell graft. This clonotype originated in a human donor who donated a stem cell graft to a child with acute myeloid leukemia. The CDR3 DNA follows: TGTGCCATCAGTGACGGATACTACGAGCAGTACTTC. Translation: CAISDGYYEQYF.